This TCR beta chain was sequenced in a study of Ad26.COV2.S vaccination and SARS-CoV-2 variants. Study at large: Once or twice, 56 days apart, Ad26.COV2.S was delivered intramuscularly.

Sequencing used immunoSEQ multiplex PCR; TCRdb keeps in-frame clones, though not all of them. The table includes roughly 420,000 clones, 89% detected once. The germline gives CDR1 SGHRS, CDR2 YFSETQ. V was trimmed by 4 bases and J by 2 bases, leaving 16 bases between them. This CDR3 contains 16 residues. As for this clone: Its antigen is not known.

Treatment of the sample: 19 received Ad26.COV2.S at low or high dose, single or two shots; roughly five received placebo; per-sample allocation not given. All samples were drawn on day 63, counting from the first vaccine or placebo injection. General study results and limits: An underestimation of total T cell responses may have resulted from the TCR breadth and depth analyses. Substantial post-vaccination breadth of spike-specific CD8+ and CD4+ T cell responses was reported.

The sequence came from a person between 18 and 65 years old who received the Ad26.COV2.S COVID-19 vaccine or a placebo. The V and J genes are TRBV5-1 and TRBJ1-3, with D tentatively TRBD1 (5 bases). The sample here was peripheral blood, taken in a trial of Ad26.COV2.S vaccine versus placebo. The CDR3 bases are TGCGCCAGCAGCCCGGACCAGGGAAGGCCTGGAAACACCATATATTTT. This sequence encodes CASSPDQGRPGNTIYF.